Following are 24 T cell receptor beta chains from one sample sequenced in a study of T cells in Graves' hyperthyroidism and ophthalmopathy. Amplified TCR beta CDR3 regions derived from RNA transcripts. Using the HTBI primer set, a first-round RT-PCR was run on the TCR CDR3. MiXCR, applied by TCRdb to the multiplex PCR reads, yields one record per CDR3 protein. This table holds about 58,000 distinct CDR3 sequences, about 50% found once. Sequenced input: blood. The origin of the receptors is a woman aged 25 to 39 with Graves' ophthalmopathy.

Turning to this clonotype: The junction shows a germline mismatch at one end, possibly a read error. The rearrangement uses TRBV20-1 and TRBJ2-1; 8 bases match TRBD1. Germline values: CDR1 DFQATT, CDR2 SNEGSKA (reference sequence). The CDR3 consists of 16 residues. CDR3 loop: CSAPPGAGGAWDGRDF. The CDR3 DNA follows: TGCAGTGCTCCCCCTGGGGCAGGGGGCGCGTGGGACGGTCGTGACTTC.

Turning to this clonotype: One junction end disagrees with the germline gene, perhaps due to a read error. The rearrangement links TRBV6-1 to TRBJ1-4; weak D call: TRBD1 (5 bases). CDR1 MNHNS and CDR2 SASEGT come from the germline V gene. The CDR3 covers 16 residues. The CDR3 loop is CASSERGAATNERLFF. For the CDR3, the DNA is TGTGCCAGCAGTGAGAGGGGTGCTGCAACTAATGAAAGACTGTTTTTT.

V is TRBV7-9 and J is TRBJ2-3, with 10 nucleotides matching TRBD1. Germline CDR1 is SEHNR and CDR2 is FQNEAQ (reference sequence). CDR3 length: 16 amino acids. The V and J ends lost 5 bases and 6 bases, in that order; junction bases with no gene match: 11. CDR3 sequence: CASSPNPGQGSDTQYF. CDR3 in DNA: TGTGCCAGCAGCCCCAACCCGGGACAGGGGTCCGATACGCAGTATTTT.

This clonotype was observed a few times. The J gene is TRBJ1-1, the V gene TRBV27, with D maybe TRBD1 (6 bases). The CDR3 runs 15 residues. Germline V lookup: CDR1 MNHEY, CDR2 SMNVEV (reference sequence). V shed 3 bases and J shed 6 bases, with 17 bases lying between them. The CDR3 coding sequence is TGTGCCAGCAGTTTTAGGGCAGGGGCCTTCGCTGAAGCTTTCTTT. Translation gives CASSFRAGAFAEAFF.

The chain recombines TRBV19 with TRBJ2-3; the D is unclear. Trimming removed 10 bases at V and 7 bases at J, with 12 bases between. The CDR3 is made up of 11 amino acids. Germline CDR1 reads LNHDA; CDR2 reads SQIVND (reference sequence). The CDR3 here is CATDWGYTQYF. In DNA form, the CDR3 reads TGTGCCACCGATTGGGGTTATACGCAGTATTTT.

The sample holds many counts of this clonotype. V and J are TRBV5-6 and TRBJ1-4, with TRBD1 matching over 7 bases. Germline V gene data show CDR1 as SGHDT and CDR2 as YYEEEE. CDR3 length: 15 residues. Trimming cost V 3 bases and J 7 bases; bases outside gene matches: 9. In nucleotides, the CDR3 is TGTGCCAGCAGCTCACCAGGGGGTATAAGTGAAAAACTGTTTTTT. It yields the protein CASSSPGGISEKLFF.

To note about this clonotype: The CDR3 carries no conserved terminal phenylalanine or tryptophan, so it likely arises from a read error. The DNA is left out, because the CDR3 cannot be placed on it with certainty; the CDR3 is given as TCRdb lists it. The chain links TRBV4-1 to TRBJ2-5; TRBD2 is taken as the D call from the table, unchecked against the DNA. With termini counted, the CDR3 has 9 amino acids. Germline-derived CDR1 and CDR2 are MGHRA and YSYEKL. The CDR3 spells CASSQGTSG.

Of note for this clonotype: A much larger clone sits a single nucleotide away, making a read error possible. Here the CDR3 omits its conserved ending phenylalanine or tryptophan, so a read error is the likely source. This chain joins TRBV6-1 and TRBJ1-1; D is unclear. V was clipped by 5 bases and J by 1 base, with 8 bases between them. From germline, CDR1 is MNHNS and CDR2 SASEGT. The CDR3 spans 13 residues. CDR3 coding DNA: TGTGCCAGCAGTCCGCGAACGAACACTGAAGCTTTCTTG. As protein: CASSPRTNTEAFL.

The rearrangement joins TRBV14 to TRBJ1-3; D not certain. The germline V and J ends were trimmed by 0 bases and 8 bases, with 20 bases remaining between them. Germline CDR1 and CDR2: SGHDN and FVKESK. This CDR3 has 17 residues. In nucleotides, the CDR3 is TGTGCCAGCAGCCAAGATTTACGGGCTGGCTATGGCTACACCATATATTTT. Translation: CASSQDLRAGYGYTIYF.

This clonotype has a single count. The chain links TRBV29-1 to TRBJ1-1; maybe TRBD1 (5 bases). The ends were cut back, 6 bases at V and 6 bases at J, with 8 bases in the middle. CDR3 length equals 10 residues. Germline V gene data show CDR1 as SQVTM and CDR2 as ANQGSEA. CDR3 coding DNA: TGCAGCGTGGGGGTGGCTGAAGCTTTCTTT. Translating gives CSVGVAEAFF.

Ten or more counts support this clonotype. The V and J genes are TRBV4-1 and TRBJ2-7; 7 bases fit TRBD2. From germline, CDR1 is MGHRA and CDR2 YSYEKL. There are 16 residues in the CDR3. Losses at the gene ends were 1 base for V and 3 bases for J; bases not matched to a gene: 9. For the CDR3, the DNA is TGCGCCAGCAGCCAAGGGGTAGGGAGGGTCTACTACGAGCAGTACTTC. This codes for CASSQGVGRVYYEQYF.

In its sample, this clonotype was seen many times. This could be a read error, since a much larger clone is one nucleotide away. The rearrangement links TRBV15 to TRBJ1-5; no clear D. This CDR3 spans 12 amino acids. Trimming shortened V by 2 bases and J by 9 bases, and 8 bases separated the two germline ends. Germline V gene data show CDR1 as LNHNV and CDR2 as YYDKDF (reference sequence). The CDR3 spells CATSRTAGPQHF. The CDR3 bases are TGTGCCACCAGCAGAACTGCTGGGCCCCAGCATTTT. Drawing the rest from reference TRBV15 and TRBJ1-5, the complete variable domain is DAMVIQNPRYQVTQFGKPVTLSCSQTLNHNVMYWYQQKSSQAPKLLFHYYDKDFNNEADTPDNFQSRRPNTSFCFLDIRSPGLGDTAMYLCATSRTAGPQHFGDGTRLSIL.

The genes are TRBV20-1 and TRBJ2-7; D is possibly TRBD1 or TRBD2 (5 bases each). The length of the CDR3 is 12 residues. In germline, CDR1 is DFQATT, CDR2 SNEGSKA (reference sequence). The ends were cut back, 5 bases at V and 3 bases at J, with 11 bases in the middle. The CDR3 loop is CSAPGTVYEQYF. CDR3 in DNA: TGCAGTGCTCCCGGGACGGTCTACGAGCAGTACTTC.

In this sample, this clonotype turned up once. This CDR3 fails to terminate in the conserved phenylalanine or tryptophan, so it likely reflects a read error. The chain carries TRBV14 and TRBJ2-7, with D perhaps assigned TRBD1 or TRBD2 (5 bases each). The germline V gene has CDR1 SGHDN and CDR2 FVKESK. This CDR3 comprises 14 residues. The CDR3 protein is CDSSLTGAFYEQYS. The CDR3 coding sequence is TGTGACAGCAGCCTTACCGGGGCTTTCTACGAGCAGTACTCC.

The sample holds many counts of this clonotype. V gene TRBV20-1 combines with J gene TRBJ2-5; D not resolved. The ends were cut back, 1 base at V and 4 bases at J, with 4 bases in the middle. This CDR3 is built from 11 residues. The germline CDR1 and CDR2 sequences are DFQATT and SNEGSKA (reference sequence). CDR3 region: CSARARETQYF. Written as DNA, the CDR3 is TGCAGTGCTAGAGCCCGAGAGACCCAGTACTTC.

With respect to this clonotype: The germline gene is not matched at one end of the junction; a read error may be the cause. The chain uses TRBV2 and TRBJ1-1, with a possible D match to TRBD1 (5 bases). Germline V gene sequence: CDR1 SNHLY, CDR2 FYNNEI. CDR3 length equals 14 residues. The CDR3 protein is CASSEDSLNTEAFF. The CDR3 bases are TGTGCCAGCAGCGAAGACAGCCTGAACACTGAAGCTTTCTTT.

CDR3 nucleotide sequence: TGTGCCATCAGTGCCGCGGACGGACCAACGGAAAAACTGTTTTTT. This translates into CAISAADGPTEKLFF. The chain is built from TRBV10-3 and TRBJ1-4; unclear D gene. This CDR3 has 15 amino acids. Looked up from germline, CDR1 is ENHRY and CDR2 is SYGVKD. Trimming took 4 bases from V and 8 from J, leaving 17 bases between them.

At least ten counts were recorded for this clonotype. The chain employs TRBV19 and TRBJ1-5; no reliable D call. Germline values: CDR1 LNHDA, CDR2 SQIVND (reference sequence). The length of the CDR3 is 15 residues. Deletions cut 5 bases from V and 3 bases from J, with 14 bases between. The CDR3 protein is CASSLKVDFNQPQHF. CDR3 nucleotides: TGTGCCAGTAGTCTAAAGGTAGATTTCAATCAGCCCCAGCATTTT.

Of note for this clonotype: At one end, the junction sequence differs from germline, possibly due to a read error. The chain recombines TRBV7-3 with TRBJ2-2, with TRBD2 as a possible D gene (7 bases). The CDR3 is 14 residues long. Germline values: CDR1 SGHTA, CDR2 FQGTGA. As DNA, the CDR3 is TGTGCCGGCAGCTTAACGGGGGGCGGTGGGGAGCTGTTTTTT. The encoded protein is CAGSLTGGGGELFF.

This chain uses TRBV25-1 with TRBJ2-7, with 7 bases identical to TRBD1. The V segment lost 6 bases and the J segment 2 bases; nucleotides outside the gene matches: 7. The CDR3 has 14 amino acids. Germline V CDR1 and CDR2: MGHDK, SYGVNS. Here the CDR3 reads CASSLTGTAYEQYF. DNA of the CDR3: TGTGCCAGCAGCCTTACCGGGACAGCCTACGAGCAGTACTTC.

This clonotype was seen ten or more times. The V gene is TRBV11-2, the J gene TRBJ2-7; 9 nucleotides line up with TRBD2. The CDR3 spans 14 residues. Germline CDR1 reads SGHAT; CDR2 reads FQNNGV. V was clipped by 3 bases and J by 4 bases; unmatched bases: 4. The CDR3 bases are TGTGCCAGCAGCTTCTCTAGCGGGATTTACGAGCAGTACTTC. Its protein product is CASSFSSGIYEQYF.

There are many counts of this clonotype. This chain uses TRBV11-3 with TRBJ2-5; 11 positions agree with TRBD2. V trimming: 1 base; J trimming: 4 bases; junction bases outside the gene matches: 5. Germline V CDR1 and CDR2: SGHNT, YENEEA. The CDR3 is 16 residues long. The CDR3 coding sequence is TGTGCCAGCAGCTTAGCGAGTAGCGGGAGGGGAGAGACCCAGTACTTC. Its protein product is CASSLASSGRGETQYF.

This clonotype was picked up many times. CDR3 nucleotides: TGTGCCAGCAGCTTAGAGGTGGGACGGAGCGAGCAGTACTTC. It specifies CASSLEVGRSEQYF. The rearrangement links TRBV11-2 to TRBJ2-7; D tentatively reads TRBD1 or TRBD2 (5 bases each). The CDR3 runs 14 residues. The V end was cut by 0 bases, the J end by 6 bases, with 12 bases between. Germline V lookup: CDR1 SGHAT, CDR2 FQNNGV.

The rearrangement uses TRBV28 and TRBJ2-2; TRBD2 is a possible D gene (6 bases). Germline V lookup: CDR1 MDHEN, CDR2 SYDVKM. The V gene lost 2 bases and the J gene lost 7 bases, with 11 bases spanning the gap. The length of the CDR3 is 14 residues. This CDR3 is CASSLGGSYGELFF. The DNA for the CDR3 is TGTGCCAGCAGTTTAGGGGGGAGCTACGGGGAGCTGTTTTTT.